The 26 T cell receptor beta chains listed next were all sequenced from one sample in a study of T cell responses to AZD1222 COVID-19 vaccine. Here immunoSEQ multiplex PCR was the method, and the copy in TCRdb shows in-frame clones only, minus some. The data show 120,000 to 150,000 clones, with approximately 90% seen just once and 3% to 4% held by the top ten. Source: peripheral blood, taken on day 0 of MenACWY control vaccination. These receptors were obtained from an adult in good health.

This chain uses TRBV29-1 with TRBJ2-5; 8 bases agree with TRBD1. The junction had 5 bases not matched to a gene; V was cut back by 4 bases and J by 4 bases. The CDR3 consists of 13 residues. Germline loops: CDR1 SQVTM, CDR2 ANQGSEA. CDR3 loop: CSVGPGGVETQYF. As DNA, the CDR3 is TGCAGCGTTGGTCCAGGGGGCGTAGAGACCCAGTACTTC.

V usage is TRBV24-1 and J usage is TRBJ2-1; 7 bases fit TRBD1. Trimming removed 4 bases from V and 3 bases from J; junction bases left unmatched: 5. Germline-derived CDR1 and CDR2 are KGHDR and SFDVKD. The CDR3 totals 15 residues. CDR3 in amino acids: CATSDPHRGYNEQFF. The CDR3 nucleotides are TGTGCCACCAGTGACCCCCACAGGGGCTACAATGAGCAGTTCTTC.

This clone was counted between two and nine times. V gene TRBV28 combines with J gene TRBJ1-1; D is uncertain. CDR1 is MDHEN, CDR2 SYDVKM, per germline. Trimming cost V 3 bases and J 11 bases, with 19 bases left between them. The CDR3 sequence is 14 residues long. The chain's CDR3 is CASSLYGPREYAFF. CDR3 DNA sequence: TGTGCCAGCAGTTTGTACGGGCCAAGGGAGTATGCTTTCTTT.

The CDR3 reads CASSSEARTYNEQFF. The CDR3 nucleotides read TGTGCCAGCAGCTCGGAGGCACGCACATACAATGAGCAGTTCTTC. The chain is built from TRBV7-6 and TRBJ2-1, with D perhaps TRBD2 (5 bases). The CDR3 totals 15 residues. Germline-derived CDR1 and CDR2 are SGHVS and FNYEAQ. V was trimmed by 4 bases and J by 4 bases, leaving 14 bases between them.

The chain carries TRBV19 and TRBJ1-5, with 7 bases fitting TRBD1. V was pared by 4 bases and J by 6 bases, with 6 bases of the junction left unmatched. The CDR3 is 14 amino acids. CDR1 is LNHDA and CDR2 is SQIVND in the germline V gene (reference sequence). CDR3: CASSTDRATQPQHF. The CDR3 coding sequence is TGTGCCAGTAGTACAGACAGGGCGACTCAGCCCCAGCATTTT.

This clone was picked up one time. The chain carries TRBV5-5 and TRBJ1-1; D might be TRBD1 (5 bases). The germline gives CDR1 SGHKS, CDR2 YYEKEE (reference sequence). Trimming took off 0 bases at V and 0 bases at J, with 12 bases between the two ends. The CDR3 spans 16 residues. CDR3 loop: CASSLGTGLLNTEAFF. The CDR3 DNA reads TGTGCCAGCAGCTTGGGTACGGGACTTTTGAACACTGAAGCTTTCTTT.

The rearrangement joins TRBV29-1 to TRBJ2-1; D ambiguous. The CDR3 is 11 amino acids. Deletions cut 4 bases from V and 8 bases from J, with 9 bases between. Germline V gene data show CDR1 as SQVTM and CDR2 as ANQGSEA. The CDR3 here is CSVGMPDEQFF. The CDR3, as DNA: TGCAGCGTTGGGATGCCGGATGAGCAGTTCTTC.

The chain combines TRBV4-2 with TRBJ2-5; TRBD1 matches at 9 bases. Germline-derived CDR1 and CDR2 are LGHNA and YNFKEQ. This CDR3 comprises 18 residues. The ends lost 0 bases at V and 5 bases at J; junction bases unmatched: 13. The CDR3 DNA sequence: TGTGCCAGCAGCCAAGAAGGACAGGGGCGGAGGTGGTCGGAGACCCAGTACTTC. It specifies CASSQEGQGRRWSETQYF.

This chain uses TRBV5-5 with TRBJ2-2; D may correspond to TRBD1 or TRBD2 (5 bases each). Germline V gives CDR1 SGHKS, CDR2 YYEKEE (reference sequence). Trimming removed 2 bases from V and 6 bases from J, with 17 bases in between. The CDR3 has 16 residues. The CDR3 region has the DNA TGTGCCAGCAGCTTAGGGGACGGGTGGAGAGCCGGGGAGCTGTTTTTT. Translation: CASSLGDGWRAGELFF.

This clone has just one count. CDR3 nucleotides: TGTGCCAGCAGCCCCGGGACAGGGGCTTCACCCCTCCACTTT. Translating it yields CASSPGTGASPLHF. The rearrangement uses TRBV3-1 (or the pseudogene TRBV3-2) and TRBJ1-6; 10 nucleotides line up with TRBD1. Germline lookup yields CDR1 LGHDT and CDR2 YNNKEL (reference sequence). The CDR3 covers 14 residues. The ends lost 4 bases at V and 9 bases at J; junction bases unmatched: 3.

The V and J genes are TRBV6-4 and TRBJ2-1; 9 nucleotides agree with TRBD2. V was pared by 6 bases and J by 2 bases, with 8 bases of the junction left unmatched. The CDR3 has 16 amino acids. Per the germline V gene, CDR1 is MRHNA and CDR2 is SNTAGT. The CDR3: CASSARTSATYNEQFF. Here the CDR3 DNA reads TGTGCCAGCAGCGCCCGGACTAGCGCGACCTACAATGAGCAGTTCTTC.

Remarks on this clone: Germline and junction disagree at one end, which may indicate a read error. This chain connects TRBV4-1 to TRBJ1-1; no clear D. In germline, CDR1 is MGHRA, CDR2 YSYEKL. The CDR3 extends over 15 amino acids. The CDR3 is CPSSHDSETNSEAFF. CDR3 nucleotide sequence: TGCCCCAGCAGCCACGACTCGGAGACAAACTCTGAAGCTTTCTTT.

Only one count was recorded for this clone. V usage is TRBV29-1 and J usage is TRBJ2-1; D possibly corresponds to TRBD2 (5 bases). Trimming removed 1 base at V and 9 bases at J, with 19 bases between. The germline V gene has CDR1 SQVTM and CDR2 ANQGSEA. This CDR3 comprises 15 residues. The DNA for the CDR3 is TGCAGCGTTGAAGGCGCGCCCATTGCGGGTTTTGAGCAGTTCTTC. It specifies CSVEGAPIAGFEQFF.

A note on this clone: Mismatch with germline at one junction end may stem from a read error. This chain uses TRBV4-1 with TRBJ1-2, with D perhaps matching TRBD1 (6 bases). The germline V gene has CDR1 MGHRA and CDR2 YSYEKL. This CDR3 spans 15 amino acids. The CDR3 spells CASSQVQGSNYDYTF. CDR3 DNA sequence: TGCGCCAGCAGCCAGGTACAGGGATCTAACTATGACTACACCTTC.

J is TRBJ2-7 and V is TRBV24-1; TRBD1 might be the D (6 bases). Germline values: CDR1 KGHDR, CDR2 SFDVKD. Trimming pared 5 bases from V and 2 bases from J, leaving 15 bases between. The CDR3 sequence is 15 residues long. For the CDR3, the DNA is TGTGCCACCAGTGGTAACAGGGTTCCGCCCTACGAGCAGTACTTC. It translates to CATSGNRVPPYEQYF.

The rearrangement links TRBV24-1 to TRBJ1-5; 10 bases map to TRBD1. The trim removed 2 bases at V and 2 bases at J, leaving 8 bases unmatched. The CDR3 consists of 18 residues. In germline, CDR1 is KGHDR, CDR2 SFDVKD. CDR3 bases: TGTGCCACCAGTGATTCACAAGGCGGACAGGGGGGCAATCAGCCCCAGCATTTT. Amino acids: CATSDSQGGQGGNQPQHF.

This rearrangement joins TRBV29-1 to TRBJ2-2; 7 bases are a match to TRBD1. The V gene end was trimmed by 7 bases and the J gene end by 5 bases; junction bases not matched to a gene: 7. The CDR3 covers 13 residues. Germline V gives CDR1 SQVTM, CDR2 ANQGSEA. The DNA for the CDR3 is TGCAGCGCCCTCAGGGGGTGGACCGGGGAGCTGTTTTTT. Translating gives CSALRGWTGELFF.

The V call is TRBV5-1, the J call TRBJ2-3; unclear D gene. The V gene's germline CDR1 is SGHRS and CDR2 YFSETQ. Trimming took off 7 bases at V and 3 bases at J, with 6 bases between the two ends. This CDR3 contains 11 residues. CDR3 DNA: TGCGCCAGCCGAGAGACAGATACGCAGTATTTT. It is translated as CASRETDTQYF. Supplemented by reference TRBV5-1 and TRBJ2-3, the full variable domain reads KAGVTQTPRYLIKTRGQQVTLSCSPISGHRSVSWYQQTPGQGLQFLFEYFSETQRNKGNFPGRFSGRQFSNSRSEMNVSTLELGDSALYLCASRETDTQYFGPGTRLTVL.

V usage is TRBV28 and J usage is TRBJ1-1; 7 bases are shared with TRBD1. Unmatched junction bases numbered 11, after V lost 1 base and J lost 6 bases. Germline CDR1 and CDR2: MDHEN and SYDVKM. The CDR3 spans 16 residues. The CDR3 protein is CASSLSRTGVWAEAFF. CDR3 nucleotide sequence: TGTGCCAGCAGTTTATCCCGAACAGGGGTGTGGGCTGAAGCTTTCTTT.

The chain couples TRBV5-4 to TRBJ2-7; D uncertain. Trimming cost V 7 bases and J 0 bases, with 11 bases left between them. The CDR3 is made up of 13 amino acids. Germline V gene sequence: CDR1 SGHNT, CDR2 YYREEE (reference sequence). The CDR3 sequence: CASGFRNSYEQYF. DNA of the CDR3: TGTGCCAGCGGTTTTCGCAACTCCTACGAGCAGTACTTC.

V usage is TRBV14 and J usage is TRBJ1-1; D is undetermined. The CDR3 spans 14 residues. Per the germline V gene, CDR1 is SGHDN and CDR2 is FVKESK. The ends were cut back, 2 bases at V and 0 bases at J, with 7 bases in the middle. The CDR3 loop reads CASSQFGLNTEAFF. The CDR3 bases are TGTGCCAGCAGCCAATTCGGGCTGAACACTGAAGCTTTCTTT.

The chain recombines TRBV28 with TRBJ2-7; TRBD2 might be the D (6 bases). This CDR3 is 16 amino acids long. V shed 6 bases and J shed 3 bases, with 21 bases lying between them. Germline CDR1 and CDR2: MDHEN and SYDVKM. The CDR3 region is CASSAPRLGGLYEQYF. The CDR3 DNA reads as TGTGCCAGCAGCGCCCCGCGGTTAGGAGGGCTCTACGAGCAGTACTTC.

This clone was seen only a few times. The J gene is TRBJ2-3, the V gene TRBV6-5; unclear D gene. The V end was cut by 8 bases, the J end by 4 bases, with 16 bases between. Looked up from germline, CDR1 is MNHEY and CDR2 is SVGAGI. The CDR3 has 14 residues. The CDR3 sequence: CASRDSMYADTQYF. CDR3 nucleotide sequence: TGTGCCAGCCGAGATTCGATGTACGCAGATACGCAGTATTTT.

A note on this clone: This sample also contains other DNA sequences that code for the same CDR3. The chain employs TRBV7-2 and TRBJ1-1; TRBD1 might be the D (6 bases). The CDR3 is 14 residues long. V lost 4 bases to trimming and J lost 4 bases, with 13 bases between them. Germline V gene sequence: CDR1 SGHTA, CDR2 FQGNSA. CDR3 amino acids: CASSSRGTGTEAFF. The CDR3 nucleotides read TGTGCCAGCAGCTCCAGGGGTACGGGCACTGAAGCTTTCTTT.

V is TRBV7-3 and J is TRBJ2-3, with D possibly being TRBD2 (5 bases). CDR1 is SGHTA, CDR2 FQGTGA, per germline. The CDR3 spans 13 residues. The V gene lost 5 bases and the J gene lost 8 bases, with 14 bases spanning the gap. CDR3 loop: CASSPSGRGTQYF. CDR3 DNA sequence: TGTGCCAGCAGCCCCAGCGGTCGGGGTACGCAGTATTTT.

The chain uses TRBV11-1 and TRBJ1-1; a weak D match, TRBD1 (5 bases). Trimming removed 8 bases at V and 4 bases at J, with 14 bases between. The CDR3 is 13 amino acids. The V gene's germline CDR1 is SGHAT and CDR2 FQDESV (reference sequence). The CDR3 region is CASGVQGGTEAFF. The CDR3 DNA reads TGTGCCAGCGGAGTCCAGGGAGGCACTGAAGCTTTCTTT.